The subject of this entry is one TCR beta chain. This record belongs to a study of cytomegalovirus exposure and HLA in healthy donors. Study information: For the roughly 370 genotyped donors, 75% to 90% fell within the Caucasian-associated ancestry cluster.

This CDR3 is built from 14 residues. J gave up 0 bases and V 8 bases, and 4 bases lay outside the gene matches. The germline V gene has CDR1 LNHDA and CDR2 SQIVND (reference sequence). The PCR had 60 Vbeta and 13 Jbeta primers. Assay used: immunoSEQ multiplex PCR; TCRdb lists only in-frame clones, some missing. The sample carries 150,000 to 200,000 clones, 80% recorded once. The receptor comes from a male donor in good health and CMV-seropositive. The genes are TRBV19 and TRBJ2-3, with TRBD1 identical over 8 bases. The sequenced material came from PBMCs. The DNA of the CDR3 is TGTGCCAGTCGACAGGGGCTAAGCACAGATACGCAGTATTTT. Translating it yields CASRQGLSTDTQYF.